This entry lists 30 T cell receptor beta chains sequenced from one sample in a study of blood T cell repertoires in COVID-19. TCRdb keeps only in-frame clones here, not all; method: immunoSEQ multiplex PCR. The data contain 100,000 or so clones, roughly 84% of them singletons. Specimen: peripheral blood. These receptors all come from a human donor in a cohort sampled during active COVID-19.

V usage is TRBV3-1 (or the pseudogene TRBV3-2) and J usage is TRBJ2-5; 7 positions agree with TRBD1. Trimming at V came to 4 bases and at J to 1 base, leaving 6 bases not matched to a gene. Germline loops: CDR1 LGHDT, CDR2 YNNKEL (reference sequence). The CDR3 extends over 15 amino acids. In DNA form, the CDR3 reads TGTGCCAGCAGCCCTTGGACAGGAGCCCAAGAGACCCAGTACTTC. This codes for CASSPWTGAQETQYF.

The V and J genes are TRBV19 and TRBJ2-1; 11 bases map to TRBD1. In germline, CDR1 is LNHDA, CDR2 SQIVND (reference sequence). The CDR3 totals 16 residues. Losses at the gene ends were 1 base for V and 7 bases for J; bases not matched to a gene: 6. CDR3 sequence: CASSIGGQGARNEQFF. The CDR3 DNA reads as TGTGCCAGTAGTATAGGCGGACAGGGGGCGCGGAATGAGCAGTTCTTC.

The chain is built from TRBV10-2 and TRBJ1-1, with a possible D match to TRBD1 (5 bases). V was clipped by 6 bases and J by 1 base, with 9 bases between them. Germline lookup yields CDR1 WSHSY and CDR2 SAAADI. There are 13 residues in the CDR3. The CDR3, as DNA: TGCGCCAGCAGGGGGCAGGGGAACACTGAAGCTTTCTTT. Protein: CASRGQGNTEAFF.

This clone was counted once. This chain connects TRBV28 to TRBJ2-2; 8 bases are shared with TRBD2. The CDR3 is 16 amino acids. The junction had 5 bases not matched to a gene; V was cut back by 5 bases and J by 0 bases. Germline lookup yields CDR1 MDHEN and CDR2 SYDVKM. CDR3 DNA: TGTGCCAGCAGTCCTAGCGGGTTCGCGAACACCGGGGAGCTGTTTTTT. This encodes CASSPSGFANTGELFF.

The gene calls are TRBV25-1 and TRBJ1-1, with D unresolved. Germline CDR1 is MGHDK and CDR2 is SYGVNS. Between the trimmed V and J ends, which lost 7 bases and 1 base, there was a span of 4 bases. The CDR3 runs to 11 residues. CDR3 nucleotides: TGTGCCAGCACGTGGAACACTGAAGCTTTCTTT. Translated, it gives CASTWNTEAFF.

The rearrangement joins TRBV6-1 to TRBJ2-7; D might be TRBD1 (6 bases). The CDR3 consists of 15 residues. V was trimmed by 1 base and J by 4 bases, leaving 14 bases between them. Looked up from germline, CDR1 is MNHNS and CDR2 is SASEGT. CDR3 protein: CASSEGPDSRYEQYF. DNA of the CDR3: TGTGCCAGCAGTGAAGGCCCGGACAGCCGTTACGAGCAGTACTTC.

The rearrangement joins TRBV2 to TRBJ1-1; D call uncertain. This CDR3 region has 15 residues. Deletions cut 8 bases from V and 0 bases from J, with 16 bases between. The V gene's germline CDR1 is SNHLY and CDR2 FYNNEI. CDR3 nucleotides: TGTGCCAGCTCTTTTGCCGGGTTCCTGAACACTGAAGCTTTCTTT. It codes for CASSFAGFLNTEAFF.

The J gene is TRBJ1-2, the V gene TRBV11-2; 10 positions agree with TRBD1. Unmatched junction bases numbered 3, after V lost 1 base and J lost 4 bases. The CDR3 contains 15 residues. CDR1 SGHAT and CDR2 FQNNGV come from the germline V gene. The CDR3 DNA reads as TGTGCCAGCAGCTTAGCGACAGGGGGCGGCTATGGCTACACCTTC. This codes for CASSLATGGGYGYTF.

V usage is TRBV5-1 and J usage is TRBJ2-7, with 10 bases matching TRBD2. The CDR3 consists of 20 residues. V lost 0 bases to trimming and J lost 0 bases; unmatched junction nucleotides: 15. Germline lookup yields CDR1 SGHRS and CDR2 YFSETQ. The CDR3 DNA reads as TGCGCCAGCAGCTTGGTCTTCCGGGGGCTAGCGGGAGTCCCCTCCTACGAGCAGTACTTC. It yields the protein CASSLVFRGLAGVPSYEQYF.

The chain employs TRBV11-2 and TRBJ2-3; 9 nucleotides match TRBD1. Per germline, CDR1 SGHAT and CDR2 FQNNGV. V lost 5 bases and J lost 6; bases outside the gene matches: 18. The CDR3 is 18 residues long. The CDR3 nucleotides are TGTGCCAGCAGCCCCCTGACGGGACAGGGTATAAGTTGGGATACGCAGTATTTT. Translation: CASSPLTGQGISWDTQYF.

This clone was seen just once. This chain uses TRBV7-8 with TRBJ1-2, with D hard to call. V was pared by 5 bases and J by 0 bases, with 13 bases between. Germline V gene lookup returns CDR1 SGHVS and CDR2 FQNEAQ. The CDR3 consists of 15 residues. CDR3 nucleotides: TGTGCCAGCAGCCCACAACACCAAACTAACTATGGCTACACCTTC. It encodes CASSPQHQTNYGYTF.

The rearrangement joins TRBV27 to TRBJ1-2; D unresolved. The CDR3 loop spans 14 amino acids. V gave up 4 bases and J gave up 4 bases, with 13 bases separating them. Germline CDR1 reads MNHEY; CDR2 reads SMNVEV (reference sequence). CDR3 nucleotide sequence: TGTGCCAGCAGTTCGCCACAGAACTTCTATGGCTACACCTTC. Encoded protein: CASSSPQNFYGYTF.

The rearrangement uses TRBV7-2 and TRBJ1-6; a possible D gene is TRBD1 (5 bases). The germline V gene has CDR1 SGHTA and CDR2 FQGNSA. CDR3 length equals 14 residues. Trimming removed 1 base at V and 9 bases at J, with 10 bases between. The CDR3 region has the DNA TGTGCCAGCAGCTTAGGGGGCTTTCCTTCACCCCTCCACTTT. It translates to CASSLGGFPSPLHF. Full variable domain (rest looked up from reference TRBV7-2 and TRBJ1-6): GAGVSQSPSNKVTEKGKDVELRCDPISGHTALYWYRQSLGQGLEFLIYFQGNSAPDKSGLPSDRFSAERTGGSVSTLTIQRTQQEDSAVYLCASSLGGFPSPLHFGNGTRLTVT.

The CDR3 region is CASRPGQEATYEQYF. Written as DNA, the CDR3 is TGCGCCAGCAGACCTGGACAGGAGGCCACCTACGAGCAGTACTTC. The V and J genes are TRBV5-1 and TRBJ2-7; 7 nucleotides agree with TRBD1. The V gene's germline CDR1 is SGHRS and CDR2 YFSETQ. V trimming: 5 bases; J trimming: 2 bases; junction bases outside the gene matches: 10. The CDR3 extends over 15 amino acids.

The J gene is TRBJ2-1, the V gene TRBV19; 7 bases line up with TRBD2. CDR1 and CDR2 from the germline V gene are LNHDA and SQIVND (reference sequence). The CDR3 extends over 16 amino acids. V lost 6 bases and J lost 5; bases outside the gene matches: 13. The CDR3 region is CASREGIRRENNEQFF. The DNA for the CDR3 is TGTGCCAGTAGGGAGGGAATCAGGCGGGAGAACAATGAGCAGTTCTTC.

This clone has more than one count but fewer than ten. V and J are TRBV6-5 and TRBJ1-5; TRBD1 aligns across 7 bases. Trimming took 6 bases from V and 2 from J; bases not matched to a gene: 4. Germline assignment: CDR1 MNHEY and CDR2 SVGAGI. The CDR3 is 14 residues long. CDR3 bases: TGTGCCAGCAGAATAACAGGGGGCAATCAGCCCCAGCATTTT. As protein: CASRITGGNQPQHF.

About this clone: One end of the junction is discordant with germline, which a read error may explain. The rearrangement uses TRBV4-1 and TRBJ1-1, with D unclear. The CDR3 covers 12 residues. The germline gives CDR1 MGHRA, CDR2 YSYEKL. CDR3 residues: CVSSQDRVEAFF. The DNA for the CDR3 is TGCGTCAGCAGCCAAGATCGAGTTGAAGCTTTCTTT.

The V call is TRBV14, the J call TRBJ2-7; 8 bases map to TRBD1. Germline values: CDR1 SGHDN, CDR2 FVKESK. The CDR3 totals 14 residues. J gave up 5 bases and V 4 bases, and 7 bases lay outside the gene matches. Here the CDR3 reads CASSLGQGRNEQYF. DNA for the CDR3: TGTGCCAGCAGCCTCGGACAGGGTAGAAACGAGCAGTACTTC.

Comment on this clone: Within the sample, other DNA sequences also encode this same CDR3. The chain combines TRBV18 with TRBJ2-7, with a tentative D call TRBD1 (5 bases). Between the trimmed V and J ends, which lost 3 bases and 3 bases, there was a span of 6 bases. From germline, CDR1 is KGHSH and CDR2 LQKENI. The CDR3 sequence is 12 residues long. CDR3 nucleotide sequence: TGTGCCAGCTCACCTGACAGCTACGAGCAGTACTTC. This sequence encodes CASSPDSYEQYF. Full variable domain (outside the CDR3, taken from reference TRBV18 and TRBJ2-7): NAGVMQNPRHLVRRRGQEARLRCSPMKGHSHVYWYRQLPEEGLKFMVYLQKENIIDESGMPKERFSAEFPKEGPSILRIQQVVRGDSAAYFCASSPDSYEQYFGPGTRLTVT.

Note on this clone: One end of the junction fails to match germline, which may point to a read error. V and J are TRBV6-1 and TRBJ1-1; no clear D. This CDR3 is built from 12 residues. Germline lookup yields CDR1 MNHNS and CDR2 SASEGT. DNA for the CDR3: TGTGCCAGCAGGGAAGTGAGGACTGAAGCTTTCTTT. As protein: CASREVRTEAFF.

The rearrangement links TRBV11-2 to TRBJ2-1; D gene ambiguous. This CDR3 contains 13 residues. The germline CDR1 and CDR2 sequences are SGHAT and FQNNGV. The ends were cut back, 7 bases at V and 5 bases at J, with 12 bases in the middle. The CDR3 DNA sequence: TGTGCCAGCAACCCCGCGAGGAACAATGAGCAGTTCTTC. It translates to CASNPARNNEQFF.

This clone was picked up one time. This chain links TRBV18 with TRBJ2-5; 7 bases match TRBD1. The CDR3 length is 14 residues. Looked up from germline, CDR1 is KGHSH and CDR2 is LQKENI. With V trimmed by 4 bases and J by 3 bases, 5 bases remained unmatched. The CDR3 bases are TGTGCCAGCTCACAATCCGGGACAGAAGAGACCCAGTACTTC. Amino acid sequence: CASSQSGTEETQYF. Full variable domain (outside the CDR3, taken from reference TRBV18 and TRBJ2-5): NAGVMQNPRHLVRRRGQEARLRCSPMKGHSHVYWYRQLPEEGLKFMVYLQKENIIDESGMPKERFSAEFPKEGPSILRIQQVVRGDSAAYFCASSQSGTEETQYFGPGTRLLVL.

The chain employs TRBV3-1 (or the pseudogene TRBV3-2) and TRBJ2-1; D is perhaps TRBD1 (6 bases). V lost 1 base and J 0 bases, leaving 16 bases between the germline ends. The CDR3 totals 18 residues. Germline-derived CDR1 and CDR2 are LGHDT and YNNKEL (reference sequence). The CDR3 protein is CASSQGARGSVSYNEQFF. CDR3 in DNA: TGTGCCAGCAGCCAAGGGGCCAGGGGTTCGGTCTCCTACAATGAGCAGTTCTTC.

The chain uses TRBV6-5 and TRBJ2-7; 7 nucleotides agree with TRBD1. CDR3 length equals 13 residues. Germline CDR1 and CDR2: MNHEY and SVGAGI. The junction had 7 bases not matched to a gene; V was cut back by 6 bases and J by 5 bases. The CDR3 nucleotides read TGTGCCAGCAGCGGGACAGCCAAGGACGAGCAGTACTTC. The encoded protein is CASSGTAKDEQYF.

The V and J genes are TRBV12-5 and TRBJ2-2; TRBD2 might be the D (5 bases). The CDR3 extends over 16 amino acids. Germline CDR1 reads LGHNT; CDR2 reads FRNRAP. V was clipped by 2 bases and J by 5 bases, with 15 bases between them. The CDR3 bases are TGTGCTAGTGGTTTGTCCAACGGACTGAAAACCGGGGAGCTGTTTTTT. This codes for CASGLSNGLKTGELFF.

This clone was counted between two and nine times. The chain couples TRBV10-3 to TRBJ1-6; unclear D gene. CDR1 and CDR2 (germline): ENHRY, SYGVKD. The CDR3 is 13 amino acids. V dropped 10 bases and J dropped 7 bases, with 14 bases sitting between them. CDR3 protein: CATHGEKNSPLHF. The CDR3 DNA sequence: TGTGCCACGCACGGGGAAAAAAATTCACCCCTCCACTTT.

Here the CDR3 DNA reads TGCGCCAGCCGTCTGAACATTGCCGGGGCCAACGTCCTGACTTTC. This codes for CASRLNIAGANVLTF. The chain couples TRBV5-1 to TRBJ2-6; D not resolved. The germline V and J ends were trimmed by 7 bases and 4 bases, with 15 bases remaining between them. The germline CDR1 and CDR2 sequences are SGHRS and YFSETQ. This CDR3 has 15 residues.

The CDR3 protein is CASSLGSTGGTGELFF. CDR3 bases: TGTGCCAGCAGCCTGGGATCAACAGGGGGGACCGGGGAGCTGTTTTTT. This chain links TRBV11-3 with TRBJ2-2, with 8 bases aligning to TRBD1. Losses at the gene ends were 5 bases for V and 5 bases for J; bases not matched to a gene: 10. Germline values: CDR1 SGHNT, CDR2 YENEEA. The CDR3 consists of 16 residues.

This chain joins TRBV10-3 and TRBJ2-7; 8 positions match TRBD1. This CDR3 is 15 amino acids long. With V trimmed by 5 bases and J by 3 bases, 9 bases remained unmatched. From germline, CDR1 is ENHRY and CDR2 SYGVKD. This CDR3 reads CAISPAQGAGYEQYF. The CDR3 DNA reads as TGTGCCATCAGTCCCGCGCAGGGGGCTGGCTACGAGCAGTACTTC.

The chain joins TRBV19 to TRBJ1-1, with D possibly being TRBD1 (6 bases). Trimming stripped 2 bases from V and 3 bases from J, with 13 bases between. The V gene's germline CDR1 is LNHDA and CDR2 SQIVND (reference sequence). This CDR3 is built from 15 residues. CDR3 in amino acids: CASSILGAGDTEAFF. CDR3 nucleotide sequence: TGTGCCAGTAGTATATTGGGGGCGGGGGACACTGAAGCTTTCTTT.